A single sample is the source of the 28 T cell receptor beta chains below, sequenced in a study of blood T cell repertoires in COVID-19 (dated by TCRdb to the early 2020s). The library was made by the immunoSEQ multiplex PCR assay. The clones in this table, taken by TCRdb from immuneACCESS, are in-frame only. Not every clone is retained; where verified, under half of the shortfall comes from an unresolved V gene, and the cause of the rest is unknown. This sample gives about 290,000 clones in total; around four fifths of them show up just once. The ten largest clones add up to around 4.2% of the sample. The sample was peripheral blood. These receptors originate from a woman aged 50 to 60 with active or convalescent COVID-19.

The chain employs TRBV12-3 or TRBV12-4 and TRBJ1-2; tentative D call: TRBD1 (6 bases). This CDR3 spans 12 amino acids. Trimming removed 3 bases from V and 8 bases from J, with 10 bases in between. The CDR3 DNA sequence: TGTGCCAGCAGTTTTGGGACACAGGGCTACACCTTC. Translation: CASSFGTQGYTF.

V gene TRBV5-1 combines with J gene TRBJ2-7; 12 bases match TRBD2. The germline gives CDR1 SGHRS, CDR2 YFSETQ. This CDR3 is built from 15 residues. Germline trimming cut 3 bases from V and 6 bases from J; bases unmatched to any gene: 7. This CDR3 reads CASSSTSGSLGEQYF. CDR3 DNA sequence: TGCGCCAGCAGCTCGACTAGCGGGAGTCTAGGCGAGCAGTACTTC.

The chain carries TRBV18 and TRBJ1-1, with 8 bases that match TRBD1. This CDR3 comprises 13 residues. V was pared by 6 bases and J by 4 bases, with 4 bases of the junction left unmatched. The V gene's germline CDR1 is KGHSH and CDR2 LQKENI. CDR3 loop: CASSRQGSTEAFF. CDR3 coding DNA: TGTGCCAGCTCCCGACAGGGGAGCACTGAAGCTTTCTTT.

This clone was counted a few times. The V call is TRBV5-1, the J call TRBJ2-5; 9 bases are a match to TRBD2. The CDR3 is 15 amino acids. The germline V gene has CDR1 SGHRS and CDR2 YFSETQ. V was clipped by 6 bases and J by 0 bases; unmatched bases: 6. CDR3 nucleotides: TGCGCCAGCAATGTAACTAGCGGGTACCAAGAGACCCAGTACTTC. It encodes CASNVTSGYQETQYF.

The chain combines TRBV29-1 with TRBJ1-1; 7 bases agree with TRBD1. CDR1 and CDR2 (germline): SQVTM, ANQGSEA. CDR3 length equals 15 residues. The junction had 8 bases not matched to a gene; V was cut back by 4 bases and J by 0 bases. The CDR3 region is CSVAGGWGMNTEAFF. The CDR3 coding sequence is TGCAGCGTTGCAGGGGGTTGGGGCATGAACACTGAAGCTTTCTTT. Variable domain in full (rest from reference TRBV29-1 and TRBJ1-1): SAVISQKPSRDICQRGTSLTIQCQVDSQVTMMFWYRQQPGQSLTLIATANQGSEATYESGFVIDKFPISRPNLTFSTLTVSNMSPEDSSIYLCSVAGGWGMNTEAFFGQGTRLTVV.

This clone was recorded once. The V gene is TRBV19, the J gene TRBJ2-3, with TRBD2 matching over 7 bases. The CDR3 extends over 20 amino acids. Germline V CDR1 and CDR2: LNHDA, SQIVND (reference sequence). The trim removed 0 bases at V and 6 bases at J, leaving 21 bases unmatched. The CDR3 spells CASSIDSGLATRIRLDTQYF. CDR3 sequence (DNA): TGTGCCAGTAGTATAGATAGCGGGCTAGCGACCCGTATTAGGCTGGATACGCAGTATTTT.

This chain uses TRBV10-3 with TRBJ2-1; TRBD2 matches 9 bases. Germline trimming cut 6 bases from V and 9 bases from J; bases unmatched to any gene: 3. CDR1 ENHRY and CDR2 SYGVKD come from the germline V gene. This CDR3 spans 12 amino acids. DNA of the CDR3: TGTGCCATCAGACCGACTAGCGGTGAGCAGTTCTTC. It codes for CAIRPTSGEQFF.

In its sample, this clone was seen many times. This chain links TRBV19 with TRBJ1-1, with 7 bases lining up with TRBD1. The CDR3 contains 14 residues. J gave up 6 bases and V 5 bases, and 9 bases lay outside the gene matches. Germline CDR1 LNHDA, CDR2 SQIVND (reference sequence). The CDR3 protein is CASSQPGQTSEAFF. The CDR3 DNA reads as TGTGCCAGTAGTCAGCCGGGACAGACTTCTGAAGCTTTCTTT.

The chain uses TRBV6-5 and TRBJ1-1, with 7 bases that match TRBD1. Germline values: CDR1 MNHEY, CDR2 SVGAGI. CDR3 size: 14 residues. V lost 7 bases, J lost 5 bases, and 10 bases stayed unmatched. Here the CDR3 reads CASNHRGGETEAFF. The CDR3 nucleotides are TGTGCCAGCAACCACAGGGGAGGAGAAACTGAAGCTTTCTTT.

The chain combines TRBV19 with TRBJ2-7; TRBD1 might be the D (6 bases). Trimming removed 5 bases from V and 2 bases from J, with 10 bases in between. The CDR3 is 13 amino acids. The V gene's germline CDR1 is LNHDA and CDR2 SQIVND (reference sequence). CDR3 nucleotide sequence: TGTGCCAGTAGTTGGGGGCCTACCTACGAGCAGTACTTC. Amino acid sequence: CASSWGPTYEQYF.

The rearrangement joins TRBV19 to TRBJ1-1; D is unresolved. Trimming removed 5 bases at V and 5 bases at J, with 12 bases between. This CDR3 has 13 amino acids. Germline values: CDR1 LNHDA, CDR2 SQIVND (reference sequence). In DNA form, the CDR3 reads TGTGCCAGTAGTGGGGAGGGCGGAACTGAAGCTTTCTTT. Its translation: CASSGEGGTEAFF.

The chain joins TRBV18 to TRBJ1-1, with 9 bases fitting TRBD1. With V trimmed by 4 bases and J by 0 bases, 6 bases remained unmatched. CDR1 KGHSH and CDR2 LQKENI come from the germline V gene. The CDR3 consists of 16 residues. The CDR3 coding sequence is TGTGCCAGCTCACTCGGGACAGGGAGAATGAACACTGAAGCTTTCTTT. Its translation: CASSLGTGRMNTEAFF.

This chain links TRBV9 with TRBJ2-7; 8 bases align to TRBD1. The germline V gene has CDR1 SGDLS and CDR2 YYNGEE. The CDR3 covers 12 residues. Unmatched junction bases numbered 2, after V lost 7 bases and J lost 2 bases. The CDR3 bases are TGTGCCAGCGGGGACAGGACCTACGAGCAGTACTTC. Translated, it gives CASGDRTYEQYF.

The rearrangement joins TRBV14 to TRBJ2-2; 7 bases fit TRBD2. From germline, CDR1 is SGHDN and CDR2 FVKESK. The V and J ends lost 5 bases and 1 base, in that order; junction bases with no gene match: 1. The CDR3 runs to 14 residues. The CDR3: CASSGRGNTGELFF. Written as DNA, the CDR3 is TGTGCCAGCAGCGGGAGGGGGAACACCGGGGAGCTGTTTTTT.

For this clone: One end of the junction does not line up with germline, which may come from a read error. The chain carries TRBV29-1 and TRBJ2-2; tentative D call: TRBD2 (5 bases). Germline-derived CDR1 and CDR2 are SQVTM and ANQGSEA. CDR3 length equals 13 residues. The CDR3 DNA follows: TGCAGCGTTGATCTTACTATCCGACGGGGAGCTGTTTTT. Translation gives CSVDLTIRRGAVF.

CDR3 in amino acids: CASSPLFTSGSYEQYF. CDR3 DNA sequence: TGTGCCAGCTCACCACTCTTTACTAGCGGCTCCTACGAGCAGTACTTC. The chain combines TRBV18 with TRBJ2-7; 8 bases align to TRBD2. Germline lookup yields CDR1 KGHSH and CDR2 LQKENI. The trim removed 1 base at V and 0 bases at J, leaving 5 bases unmatched. CDR3 length: 16 residues. The full variable domain, completed using reference TRBV18 and TRBJ2-7, is NAGVMQNPRHLVRRRGQEARLRCSPMKGHSHVYWYRQLPEEGLKFMVYLQKENIIDESGMPKERFSAEFPKEGPSILRIQQVVRGDSAAYFCASSPLFTSGSYEQYFGPGTRLTVT.

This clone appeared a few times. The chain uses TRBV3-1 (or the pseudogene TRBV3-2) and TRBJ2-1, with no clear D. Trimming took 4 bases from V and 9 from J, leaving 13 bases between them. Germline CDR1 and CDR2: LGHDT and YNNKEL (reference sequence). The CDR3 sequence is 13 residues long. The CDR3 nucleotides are TGTGCCAGCAGCCTCCGACTTCTCTCTGAGCAGTTCTTC. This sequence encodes CASSLRLLSEQFF.

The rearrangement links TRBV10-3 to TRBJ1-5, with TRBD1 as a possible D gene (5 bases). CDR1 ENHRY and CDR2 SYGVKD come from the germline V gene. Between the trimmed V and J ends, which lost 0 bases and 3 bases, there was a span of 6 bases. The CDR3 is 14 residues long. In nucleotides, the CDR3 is TGTGCCATCAGTGAGTCAGGGGTCAATCAGCCCCAGCATTTT. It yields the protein CAISESGVNQPQHF.

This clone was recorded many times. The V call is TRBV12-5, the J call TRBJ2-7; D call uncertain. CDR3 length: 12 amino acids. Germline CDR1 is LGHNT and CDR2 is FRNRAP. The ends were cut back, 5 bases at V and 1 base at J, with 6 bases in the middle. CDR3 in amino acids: CASGLESYEQYF. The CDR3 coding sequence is TGTGCTAGTGGTCTCGAGTCCTACGAGCAGTACTTC.

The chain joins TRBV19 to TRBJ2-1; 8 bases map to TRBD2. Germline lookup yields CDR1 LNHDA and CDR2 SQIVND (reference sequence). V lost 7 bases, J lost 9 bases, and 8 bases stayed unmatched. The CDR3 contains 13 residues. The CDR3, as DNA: TGTGCCAGTAACAGGCTAGCGGGCAGTGAGCAGTTCTTC. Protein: CASNRLAGSEQFF.

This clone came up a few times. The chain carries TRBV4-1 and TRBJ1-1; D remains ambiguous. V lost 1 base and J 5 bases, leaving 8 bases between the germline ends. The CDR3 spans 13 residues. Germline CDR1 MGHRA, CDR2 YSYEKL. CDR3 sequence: CASSQGPETEAFF. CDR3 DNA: TGCGCCAGCAGCCAAGGACCGGAGACTGAAGCTTTCTTT.

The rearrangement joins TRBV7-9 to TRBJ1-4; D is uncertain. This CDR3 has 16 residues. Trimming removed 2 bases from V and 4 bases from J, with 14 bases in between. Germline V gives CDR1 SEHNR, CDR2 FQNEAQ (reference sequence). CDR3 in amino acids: CASSLNVGGNNEKLFF. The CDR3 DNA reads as TGTGCCAGCAGCTTAAATGTTGGAGGGAATAATGAAAAACTGTTTTTT. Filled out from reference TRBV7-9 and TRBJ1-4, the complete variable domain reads DTGVSQNPRHKITKRGQNVTFRCDPISEHNRLYWYRQTLGQGPEFLTYFQNEAQLEKSRLLSDRFSAERPKGSFSTLEIQRTEQGDSAMYLCASSLNVGGNNEKLFFGSGTQLSVL.

The CDR3 DNA reads as TGTGCCAGCAGCTTCCCGGGGACAAGACAGCCCCAGCATTTT. Its protein is CASSFPGTRQPQHF. The chain employs TRBV11-2 and TRBJ1-5; weak D call: TRBD1 (6 bases). This CDR3 region has 14 residues. Germline CDR1 and CDR2: SGHAT and FQNNGV. Trimming removed 3 bases from V and 7 bases from J, with 13 bases in between.

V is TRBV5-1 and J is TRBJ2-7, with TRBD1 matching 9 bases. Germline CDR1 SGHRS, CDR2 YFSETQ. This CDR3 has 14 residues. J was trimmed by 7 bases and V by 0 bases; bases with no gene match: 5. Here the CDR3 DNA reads TGCGCCAGCAGCTTGGACAGGGGGCGCGGGGAGCAGTACTTC. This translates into CASSLDRGRGEQYF.

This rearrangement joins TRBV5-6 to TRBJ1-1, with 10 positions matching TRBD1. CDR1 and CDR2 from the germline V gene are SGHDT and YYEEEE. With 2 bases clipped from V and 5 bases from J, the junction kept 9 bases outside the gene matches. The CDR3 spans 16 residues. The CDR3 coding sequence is TGTGCCAGCAGCTTTGACGACAGGGGGCGTCGGACTGAAGCTTTCTTT. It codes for CASSFDDRGRRTEAFF.

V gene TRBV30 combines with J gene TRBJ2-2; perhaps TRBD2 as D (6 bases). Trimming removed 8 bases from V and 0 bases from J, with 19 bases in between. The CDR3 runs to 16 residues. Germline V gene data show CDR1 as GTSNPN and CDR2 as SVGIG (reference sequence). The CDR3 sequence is CAGTLVADANTGELFF. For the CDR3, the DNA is TGTGCCGGAACCCTCGTAGCGGACGCGAACACCGGGGAGCTGTTTTTT.

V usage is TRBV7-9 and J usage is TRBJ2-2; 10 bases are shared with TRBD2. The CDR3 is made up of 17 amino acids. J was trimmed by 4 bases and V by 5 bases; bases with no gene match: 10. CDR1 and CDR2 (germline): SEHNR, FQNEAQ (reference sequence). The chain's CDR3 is CASSPRGLAAFTGELFF. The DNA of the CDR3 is TGTGCCAGCAGCCCCCGCGGACTAGCGGCTTTCACCGGGGAGCTGTTTTTT.

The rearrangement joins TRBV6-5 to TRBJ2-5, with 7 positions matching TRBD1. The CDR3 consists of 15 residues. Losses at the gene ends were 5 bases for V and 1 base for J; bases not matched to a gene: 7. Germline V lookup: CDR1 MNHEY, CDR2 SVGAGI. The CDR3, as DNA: TGTGCCAGCAGTCTTGGACAGGTCTCCCAAGAGACCCAGTACTTC. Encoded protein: CASSLGQVSQETQYF.